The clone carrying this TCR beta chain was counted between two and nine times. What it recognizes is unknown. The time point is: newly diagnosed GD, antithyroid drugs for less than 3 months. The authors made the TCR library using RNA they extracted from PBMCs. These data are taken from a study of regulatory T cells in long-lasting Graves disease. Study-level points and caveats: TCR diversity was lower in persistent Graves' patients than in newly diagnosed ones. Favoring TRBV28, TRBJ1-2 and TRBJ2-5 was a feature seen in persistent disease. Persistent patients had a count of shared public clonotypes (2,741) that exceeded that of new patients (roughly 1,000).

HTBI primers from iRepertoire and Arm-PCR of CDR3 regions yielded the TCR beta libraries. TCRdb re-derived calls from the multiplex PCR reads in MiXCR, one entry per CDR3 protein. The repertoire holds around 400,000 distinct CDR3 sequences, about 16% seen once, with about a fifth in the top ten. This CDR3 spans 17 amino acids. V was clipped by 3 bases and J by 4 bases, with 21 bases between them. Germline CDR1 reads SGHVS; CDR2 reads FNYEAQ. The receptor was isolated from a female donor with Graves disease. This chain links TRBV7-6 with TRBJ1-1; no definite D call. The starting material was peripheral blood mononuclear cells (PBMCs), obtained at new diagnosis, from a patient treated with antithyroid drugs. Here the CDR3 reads CASSFSAMTSEITEAFF. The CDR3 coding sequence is TGTGCCAGCAGCTTTTCGGCGATGACAAGTGAGATCACTGAAGCTTTCTTT.